The entry below describes one T cell receptor beta chain. Its antigen remains unidentified. Clones were read by immunoSEQ multiplex PCR, and TCRdb kept only the in-frame ones, dropping some. The sample includes around 200,000 clones, roughly 94% of them seen just once. Germline values: CDR1 SGHDT, CDR2 YYEEEE. The CDR3 covers 12 residues. V lost 3 bases and J 8 bases, leaving 11 bases between the germline ends. The data stem from a study of T cell responses to AZD1222 COVID-19 vaccine. Study-wide results and limits: The CD4 TCRs associated with vaccination extended across spike and predominated at 160-218 and 743-854. The sample set comprised mostly white British donors with more females, and clonal diversity was possibly underestimated.

This rearrangement joins TRBV5-6 to TRBJ1-2; possibly TRBD1 for D (6 bases). The clonotype comes from an adult who received the AZD1222 COVID-19 vaccine. The specimen comprised peripheral blood, sampled 28 days after the second AZD1222 dose. The CDR3 DNA follows: TGTGCCAGCAGCTCTTCGGGGGCGGGCTACACCTTC. As protein: CASSSSGAGYTF. The whole variable domain, filled in from reference TRBV5-6 and TRBJ1-2, reads DAGVTQSPTHLIKTRGQQVTLRCSPKSGHDTVSWYQQALGQGPQFIFQYYEEEERQRGNFPDRFSGHQFPNYSSELNVNALLLGDSALYLCASSSSGAGYTFGSGTRLTVV.